Presented here are 5 T cell receptor beta chains from one specimen sequenced in a study of cytomegalovirus exposure and HLA in healthy donors. PCR primers comprised 60 Vbeta and 13 Jbeta primers. Sequenced by immunoSEQ multiplex PCR; TCRdb stores in-frame clones only, minus some. This sample has about 110,000 clones, with roughly 76% found just once. Source material: PBMCs. These receptors were obtained from a man aged 18 to 29 in good health and CMV-seronegative.

The rearrangement uses TRBV7-2 and TRBJ2-7; TRBD2 is a possible D gene (6 bases). The CDR3 runs 15 residues. CDR1 and CDR2 from the germline V gene are SGHTA and FQGNSA. V lost 5 bases and J lost 0, with 14 bases in between. In DNA form, the CDR3 reads TGTGCCAGCAGCACCGGGACTTATAGCTCCTACGAGCAGTACTTC. Translated, it gives CASSTGTYSSYEQYF.

The chain has TRBV5-6 and TRBJ2-2; 11 bases are shared with TRBD2. CDR3 length: 16 residues. Germline V gives CDR1 SGHDT, CDR2 YYEEEE. Trimming cost V 1 base and J 7 bases; bases outside gene matches: 6. Here the CDR3 DNA reads TGTGCCAGCAGCTTGTCTCTAGCGGGGGGAAACGGGGAGCTGTTTTTT. Amino acids: CASSLSLAGGNGELFF.

The chain carries TRBV28 and TRBJ2-7; D possibly corresponds to TRBD1 (6 bases). The germline V gene encodes CDR1 MDHEN and CDR2 SYDVKM. V was trimmed by 7 bases and J by 2 bases, leaving 21 bases between them. This CDR3 is 16 amino acids long. Here the CDR3 reads CASKHPQGSSTYEQYF. The CDR3 bases are TGTGCCAGCAAACACCCTCAGGGGTCCTCGACCTACGAGCAGTACTTC.

This clone was seen once. V usage is TRBV5-6 and J usage is TRBJ2-5; 9 bases are a match to TRBD2. The J call may be faulty, since TRBJ2-7 better matches the DNA end. The CDR3 runs to 14 residues. Germline V gene sequence: CDR1 SGHDT, CDR2 YYEEEE. CDR3 sequence: CASSLVASGDEQYF. The DNA of the CDR3 is TGTGCCAGCAGCTTGGTGGCTAGCGGGGACGAGCAGTACTTC.

V gene TRBV7-8 combines with J gene TRBJ2-2; TRBD1 agrees at 8 bases. V lost 1 base to trimming and J lost 3 bases; unmatched junction nucleotides: 1. The CDR3 loop spans 15 amino acids. CDR1 and CDR2 (germline): SGHVS, FQNEAQ. The CDR3 nucleotides read TGTGCCAGCAGCTTAGTACAGGGGGACACCGGGGAGCTGTTTTTT. The encoded protein is CASSLVQGDTGELFF.